This T cell receptor (beta chain) was found in a study of blood T cell repertoires in COVID-19. Study context: Sites across the United States, Italy and Spain contributed samples from acute and convalescent COVID-19. Sample material is recorded as cDNA or gDNA derived from T cells, B-cell-depleted T cells, or PBMCs.

In the source study's methods: From reference gene primer amplification, estimates of nucleated cell counts were derived. The data were produced by immunoSEQ multiplex PCR, yet TCRdb's version contains in-frame clones alone and is incomplete. That table gives V, J and clone size, and the DNA gave D and trimming. The table has 250,000 to 350,000 clones, 89% seen once. The CDR3 has 11 residues. Germline assignment: CDR1 MNHEY and CDR2 SVGAGI. Concerning this clone: Compared with germline, one end of the junction differs, possibly owing to a read error.

This receptor was obtained from a man younger than 30 who had recovered from COVID-19. Sequenced material: peripheral blood. The chain employs TRBV6-5 and TRBJ2-7; D ambiguous. The CDR3 nucleotides are TGTGCCAGCAGTTCGACTTACGGGCAGTACTTC. This sequence encodes CASSSTYGQYF.